This note documents a single TCR beta chain sequence. This entry is derived from a study of blood T cell repertoires in COVID-19. The protocol was immunoSEQ multiplex PCR, while the TCRdb copy is restricted to in-frame clones and leaves out a portion. The table includes approximately 150,000 clones, about four fifths detected once. Looked up from germline, CDR1 is SGHAT and CDR2 is FQNNGV. V lost 1 base and J lost 6; bases outside the gene matches: 7. The CDR3 consists of 16 residues. The sequence came from a man between 60 and 70 years old with active or convalescent COVID-19. The material sequenced was peripheral blood. V usage is TRBV11-2 and J usage is TRBJ2-2, with TRBD2 matching over 8 bases. CDR3 DNA: TGTGCCAGCAGCTTAGGGGGCTGGCGGGAGGCCGGGGAGCTGTTTTTT. Translated: CASSLGGWREAGELFF.